This T cell receptor (beta chain) was found in a study of blood T cells in healthy people across ages. Alongside a J-beta primer mix, a sample-barcoded 5' primer served in a second PCR lasting roughly 6 to 12 cycles. Every molecule of cDNA carried a tag from a template-switch adaptor with 12 random nucleotides. TCRdb analysed the 5' RACE reads with MiXCR anew, one entry per CDR3 protein. The data show about 1.4 million distinct CDR3 sequences, around 59% seen once. CDR3 length: 15 residues. Germline CDR1 and CDR2: MNHEY and SMNVEV (reference sequence). V was trimmed by 0 bases and J by 5 bases, leaving 13 bases between them. Study outcomes and limitations: Nothing was known about donor CMV status, and this possibly confounded expanded clonotype changes.

Notes on this clonotype: Its antigen remains unknown.

Caucasian individuals from Russia who were healthy and aged about 6 to 95 acted as donors. With each sample, at least 5 micrograms of total RNA were extracted. Sequenced material: blood. The clonotype was recovered from a man between 18 and 29 years old in good health. The rearrangement uses TRBV27 and TRBJ1-2; tentatively, D is TRBD1 (5 bases). The CDR3 reads CASSLSPPGTYGYTF. The DNA of the CDR3 is TGTGCCAGCAGTTTATCCCCCCCGGGGACGTATGGCTACACCTTC.